The 7 T cell receptor beta chains presented below share a single source sample, sequenced in a study of blood T cell repertoires in COVID-19. Assay used: immunoSEQ multiplex PCR; TCRdb lists only in-frame clones, some missing. The table shows 410,000 or so clones, with about nine tenths occurring only once. The sequenced material came from peripheral blood. The receptors here all came from a woman aged 35 to 49 with COVID-19, enrolled during active disease.

This sequence joins TRBV20-1 and TRBJ1-4, with a possible D match to TRBD1 (6 bases). The CDR3 covers 11 residues. The germline V gene encodes CDR1 DFQATT and CDR2 SNEGSKA (reference sequence). V was trimmed by 3 bases and J by 11 bases, leaving 10 bases between them. CDR3 in DNA: TGCAGTGCTAGTCAGGGGATTAAACTGTTTTTT. This gives the protein CSASQGIKLFF.

V usage is TRBV18 and J usage is TRBJ2-4; D gene uncertain. V lost 3 bases to trimming and J lost 2 bases, with 8 bases between them. Germline V gene data show CDR1 as KGHSH and CDR2 as LQKENI. This CDR3 spans 14 amino acids. As DNA, the CDR3 is TGTGCCAGCTCACCCGACACTTCCAAAAACATTCAGTACTTC. The encoded protein is CASSPDTSKNIQYF.

The rearrangement uses TRBV5-4 and TRBJ1-1; no definite D call. The CDR3 loop spans 15 amino acids. Trimming shortened V by 0 bases and J by 1 base, and 10 bases separated the two germline ends. Germline V gene data show CDR1 as SGHNT and CDR2 as YYREEE (reference sequence). The CDR3 DNA sequence: TGTGCCAGCAGCTTGGTTGGGGAGGCGAACACTGAAGCTTTCTTT. Translation: CASSLVGEANTEAFF. Drawing the rest from reference TRBV5-4 and TRBJ1-1, the complete variable domain is ETGVTQSPTHLIKTRGQQVTLRCSSQSGHNTVSWYQQALGQGPQFIFQYYREEENGRGNFPPRFSGLQFPNYSSELNVNALELDDSALYLCASSLVGEANTEAFFGQGTRLTVV.

The chain links TRBV28 to TRBJ1-1; 9 positions match TRBD1. Germline CDR1 and CDR2: MDHEN and SYDVKM. The length of the CDR3 is 16 residues. V gave up 1 base and J gave up 1 base; unmatched junction bases: 4. The CDR3, as DNA: TGTGCCAGCAGTTTATTTCCGGGACAGGGGAACACTGAAGCTTTCTTT. This sequence encodes CASSLFPGQGNTEAFF.

The chain uses TRBV7-8 and TRBJ1-2; D uncertain. The CDR3 has 12 amino acids. V shed 0 bases and J shed 7 bases, with 6 bases lying between them. Germline V gene data show CDR1 as SGHVS and CDR2 as FQNEAQ. CDR3 protein: CASSLASSGYTF. As DNA, the CDR3 is TGTGCCAGCAGCTTAGCAAGTAGTGGCTACACCTTC.

J is TRBJ2-7 and V is TRBV21-1; the table's D call, TRBD1, was not checked against the DNA. TRBV21-1 is given as a pseudogene. The CDR3 sequence is 17 residues long. The CDR3 DNA follows: TGTGCCAGCAGCAAATTAAAGGACCGGAGACAGGGGGACGAGCAGTACTTC. Encoded protein: CASSKLKDRRQGDEQYF.

This clone has only one observation. The chain has TRBV27 and TRBJ2-1; possible D gene TRBD1, 5 bases. Germline loops: CDR1 MNHEY, CDR2 SMNVEV (reference sequence). Trimming pared 3 bases from V and 5 bases from J, leaving 20 bases between. The CDR3 covers 17 residues. The CDR3 region has the DNA TGTGCCAGCAGTTTTAAACCCACCCAGGGCGTAAACAATGAGCAGTTCTTC. Its translation is CASSFKPTQGVNNEQFF.